Following are 15 T cell receptor beta chains from one sample sequenced in a study of blood T cell repertoires in COVID-19. Only in-frame clones appear in the TCRdb table, and some are missing; sequencing was by immunoSEQ multiplex PCR. The sample shows some 130,000 clones, about 89% of them seen only once. The sequenced sample consisted of peripheral blood. The receptor set was obtained from a man between 50 and 59 years old with active or convalescent COVID-19.

This clone was recorded only once. The chain recombines TRBV7-8 with TRBJ1-5, with a possible D match to TRBD1 (6 bases). Trimming cost V 1 base and J 6 bases, with 25 bases left between them. Germline-derived CDR1 and CDR2 are SGHVS and FQNEAQ. The CDR3 covers 19 residues. CDR3 DNA sequence: TGTGCCAGCAGCTTAGAAGGCAGAGGGGGAGTCGAGCGAAGTCAGCCCCAGCATTTT. Protein product: CASSLEGRGGVERSQPQHF.

J is TRBJ1-1 and V is TRBV28; 8 nucleotides align to TRBD1. The CDR3 spans 15 residues. CDR1 MDHEN and CDR2 SYDVKM come from the germline V gene. The trim removed 6 bases at V and 1 base at J, leaving 7 bases unmatched. This CDR3 reads CASRFSGTGNTEAFF. In nucleotides, the CDR3 is TGTGCCAGCAGATTCTCTGGGACAGGGAACACTGAAGCTTTCTTT. Full variable domain (remainder filled in from reference TRBV28 and TRBJ1-1): DVKVTQSSRYLVKRTGEKVFLECVQDMDHENMFWYRQDPGLGLRLIYFSYDVKMKEKGDIPEGYSVSREKKERFSLILESASTNQTSMYLCASRFSGTGNTEAFFGQGTRLTVV.

The CDR3 sequence: CASSPIGTDNSPLHF. Written as DNA, the CDR3 is TGCGCCAGCAGCCCCATCGGGACAGATAATTCACCCCTCCACTTT. The V call is TRBV5-1, the J call TRBJ1-6, with 7 bases that match TRBD1. The CDR3 has 15 residues. With V trimmed by 4 bases and J by 5 bases, 6 bases remained unmatched. Germline V lookup: CDR1 SGHRS, CDR2 YFSETQ.

The V gene is TRBV7-6, the J gene TRBJ2-2; D call uncertain. Trimming took 1 base from V and 3 from J, leaving 9 bases between them. The CDR3 loop spans 15 amino acids. The germline gives CDR1 SGHVS, CDR2 FNYEAQ. The CDR3: CASSLGDRYTGELFF. The CDR3 DNA reads as TGTGCCAGCAGCTTAGGTGATAGATACACCGGGGAGCTGTTTTTT.

The chain is built from TRBV5-1 and TRBJ2-5, with 7 positions matching TRBD1. Per the germline V gene, CDR1 is SGHRS and CDR2 is YFSETQ. The CDR3 spans 14 residues. V trimming: 4 bases; J trimming: 2 bases; junction bases outside the gene matches: 5. The CDR3 DNA follows: TGCGCCAGCAGCCTCACAGGGGCGCAAGAGACCCAGTACTTC. This sequence encodes CASSLTGAQETQYF.

The chain has TRBV3-1 (or the pseudogene TRBV3-2) and TRBJ2-4; 7 bases align to TRBD2. The CDR3 loop spans 14 amino acids. In germline, CDR1 is LGHDT, CDR2 YNNKEL (reference sequence). V was pared by 4 bases and J by 8 bases, with 8 bases of the junction left unmatched. The CDR3 region is CASSPYGGRDIQYF. The DNA of the CDR3 is TGTGCCAGCAGCCCATACGGGGGGAGAGACATTCAGTACTTC.

The CDR3 coding sequence is TGTGCCAGCTCAAGGGACAGGAATGTTGGGAACACCGGGGAGCTGTTTTTT. Protein product: CASSRDRNVGNTGELFF. The V and J genes are TRBV18 and TRBJ2-2; 8 bases agree with TRBD1. J was trimmed by 1 base and V by 5 bases; bases with no gene match: 9. The CDR3 is 17 residues long. The V gene's germline CDR1 is KGHSH and CDR2 LQKENI.

This clone was counted a single time. This chain links TRBV12-3 or TRBV12-4 with TRBJ1-2, with D uncertain. Trimming left V 5 bases short and J 5 bases short, with 3 bases between. This CDR3 region has 10 residues. CDR3 bases: TGTGCCAGCAGTCGGTATGGCTACACCTTC. It codes for CASSRYGYTF.

The J gene is TRBJ2-5, the V gene TRBV7-2; 7 nucleotides match TRBD2. CDR1 and CDR2 (germline): SGHTA, FQGNSA. This CDR3 comprises 15 residues. V dropped 3 bases and J dropped 2; count of bases not matched to a gene: 6. The chain's CDR3 is CASSFRGESQETQYF. DNA for the CDR3: TGTGCCAGCAGCTTCCGGGGGGAGAGTCAAGAGACCCAGTACTTC.

This clone occurred once. The chain recombines TRBV4-1 with TRBJ2-1; TRBD2 aligns across 13 bases. The CDR3 consists of 17 residues. Losses at the gene ends were 3 bases for V and 6 bases for J; bases not matched to a gene: 8. Per germline, CDR1 MGHRA and CDR2 YSYEKL. CDR3 sequence: CASSQTSGTSGVNEQFF. In DNA form, the CDR3 reads TGCGCCAGCAGCCAGACCTCCGGGACTAGCGGGGTCAATGAGCAGTTCTTC.

The V gene is TRBV19, the J gene TRBJ1-4, with D possibly TRBD1 on 5 matching bases. This CDR3 has 14 residues. Germline V gene lookup returns CDR1 LNHDA and CDR2 SQIVND (reference sequence). The germline V and J ends were trimmed by 3 bases and 3 bases, with 8 bases remaining between them. The CDR3 reads CASSIQGANEKLFF. In nucleotides, the CDR3 is TGTGCCAGTAGTATCCAGGGTGCTAATGAAAAACTGTTTTTT.

The rearrangement joins TRBV5-1 to TRBJ2-1, with TRBD2 matching over 10 bases. V lost 0 bases, J lost 6 bases, and 9 bases stayed unmatched. Germline CDR1 and CDR2: SGHRS and YFSETQ. The CDR3 runs to 17 residues. CDR3 DNA: TGCGCCAGCAGCTTGGGGTCGATGGGACTAGCGATCAATGAGCAGTTCTTC. Protein product: CASSLGSMGLAINEQFF.

The chain employs TRBV10-3 and TRBJ2-1; 12 nucleotides align to TRBD2. The CDR3 sequence is 17 residues long. With V trimmed by 2 bases and J by 5 bases, 7 bases remained unmatched. CDR1 is ENHRY, CDR2 SYGVKD, per germline. Here the CDR3 reads CAISEPWTSGTDNEQFF. The CDR3 region has the DNA TGTGCCATCAGTGAGCCTTGGACTAGCGGGACAGACAATGAGCAGTTCTTC.

The gene calls are TRBV28 and TRBJ1-1; weak D call: TRBD1 (5 bases). The CDR3 has 15 residues. Trimming stripped 3 bases from V and 0 bases from J, with 11 bases between. CDR1 is MDHEN, CDR2 SYDVKM, per germline. CDR3 residues: CASSFTGPMNTEAFF. The CDR3, as DNA: TGTGCCAGCAGTTTCACAGGACCCATGAACACTGAAGCTTTCTTT.

V and J are TRBV6-6 and TRBJ2-3; a weak D match, TRBD2 (6 bases). The CDR3 contains 17 residues. CDR1 is MNHNY and CDR2 is SVGAGI in the germline V gene (reference sequence). Trimming left V 5 bases short and J 3 bases short, with 21 bases between. DNA of the CDR3: TGTGCCAGCAGTCCAAGGCGTTTGACTAGTGGGACAGATACGCAGTATTTT. It encodes CASSPRRLTSGTDTQYF.